The 19 T cell receptor beta chains in this list originate from one sample, sequenced in a study of OX40 agonist ivuxolimab in advanced cancers. Clones were read by immunoSEQ multiplex PCR, and TCRdb kept only the in-frame ones, dropping some. The table shows about 69,000 clones, with approximately 90% occurring only once. The specimen comprised CD4+ or CD8+ T cells sorted from blood, sampled in a trial of the OX40 agonist ivuxolimab. These receptors all stem from an adult with an advanced solid tumor such as melanoma, head and neck, liver or kidney cancer.

The chain has TRBV6-4 and TRBJ2-1, with 11 bases aligning to TRBD2. Germline CDR1 and CDR2: MRHNA and SNTAGT. This CDR3 comprises 14 residues. Trimming at V came to 5 bases and at J to 6 bases, leaving 3 bases not matched to a gene. As DNA, the CDR3 is TGTGCCAGCAGTCCCGGGACTAGCGGCAATGAGCAGTTCTTC. Translating it yields CASSPGTSGNEQFF.

The rearrangement joins TRBV2 to TRBJ2-5; D is perhaps TRBD1 or TRBD2 (6 bases each). The V end lost 1 base, the J end lost 5 bases, and 11 bases lay between the germline ends. The CDR3 is 14 residues long. From germline, CDR1 is SNHLY and CDR2 FYNNEI. CDR3 DNA: TGTGCCAGCAGTGAAGGTGGGGGGCCTGAGACCCAGTACTTC. Translated, it gives CASSEGGGPETQYF.

The rearrangement uses TRBV5-1 and TRBJ2-2; 12 positions agree with TRBD2. CDR1 and CDR2 (germline): SGHRS, YFSETQ. V trimming: 2 bases; J trimming: 0 bases; junction bases outside the gene matches: 2. The CDR3 loop spans 17 amino acids. CDR3: CASSLRLAGANTGELFF. The DNA for the CDR3 is TGCGCCAGCAGCTTAAGACTAGCGGGAGCGAACACCGGGGAGCTGTTTTTT.

This chain links TRBV5-4 with TRBJ1-2; perhaps TRBD1 as D (6 bases). V was clipped by 6 bases and J by 4 bases, with 22 bases between them. The CDR3 totals 16 residues. CDR1 and CDR2 from the germline V gene are SGHNT and YYREEE (reference sequence). The CDR3 DNA reads TGTGCCAGCACCAGCACCAGAGGGGGGGCGACCTATGGCTACACCTTC. This translates into CASTSTRGGATYGYTF. The full variable domain, rest sourced from reference TRBV5-4 and TRBJ1-2, is ETGVTQSPTHLIKTRGQQVTLRCSSQSGHNTVSWYQQALGQGPQFIFQYYREEENGRGNFPPRFSGLQFPNYSSELNVNALELDDSALYLCASTSTRGGATYGYTFGSGTRLTVV.

This clone was counted once. The chain recombines TRBV29-1 with TRBJ2-3; no firm D call. The germline V gene has CDR1 SQVTM and CDR2 ANQGSEA. Trimming shortened V by 4 bases and J by 0 bases, and 14 bases separated the two germline ends. CDR3 length: 15 amino acids. The CDR3 DNA follows: TGCAGCGTTGCTACTGTGGTGGTCAGCACAGATACGCAGTATTTT. Translation: CSVATVVVSTDTQYF.

The rearrangement joins TRBV5-1 to TRBJ2-7; 8 nucleotides agree with TRBD1. Unmatched junction bases numbered 9, after V lost 3 bases and J lost 1 base. Germline lookup yields CDR1 SGHRS and CDR2 YFSETQ. The CDR3 totals 16 residues. The CDR3 DNA is TGCGCCAGCAGCTCTGCGGGACAGGCGAAATCCTACGAGCAGTACTTC. It specifies CASSSAGQAKSYEQYF.

The CDR3 region is CASSLWGAGPSSYNEQFF. The CDR3 DNA sequence: TGTGCCAGCAGCTTATGGGGAGCGGGCCCCAGCTCCTACAATGAGCAGTTCTTC. The chain employs TRBV7-6 and TRBJ2-1; possibly TRBD2 for D (6 bases). The CDR3 extends over 18 amino acids. Germline values: CDR1 SGHVS, CDR2 FNYEAQ. The V gene lost 2 bases and the J gene lost 0 bases, with 17 bases spanning the gap.

V is TRBV27 and J is TRBJ1-5; 9 bases map to TRBD1. Germline V gene sequence: CDR1 MNHEY, CDR2 SMNVEV (reference sequence). This CDR3 region has 16 residues. J lost 2 bases, V lost 3 bases, and 5 bases had no gene match. The CDR3 coding sequence is TGTGCCAGCAGTTTGACGGGACAGGGCCGCAATCAGCCCCAGCATTTT. Its protein product is CASSLTGQGRNQPQHF.

J is TRBJ1-1 and V is TRBV19; D remains ambiguous. CDR1 and CDR2 from the germline V gene are LNHDA and SQIVND (reference sequence). The CDR3 runs to 13 residues. V was trimmed by 5 bases and J by 4 bases, leaving 11 bases between them. The CDR3 region is CASSLKVPTEAFF. In DNA, the CDR3 is TGTGCCAGTAGTTTAAAGGTCCCCACTGAAGCTTTCTTT.

The chain carries TRBV5-6 and TRBJ2-2; D remains ambiguous. The CDR3 loop spans 15 amino acids. Germline-derived CDR1 and CDR2 are SGHDT and YYEEEE. The V gene lost 0 bases and the J gene lost 2 bases, with 8 bases spanning the gap. CDR3 nucleotides: TGTGCCAGCAGCTTGGGGCACGTTAACACCGGGGAGCTGTTTTTT. Translation: CASSLGHVNTGELFF. The variable domain in full, completed from reference TRBV5-6 and TRBJ2-2, reads DAGVTQSPTHLIKTRGQQVTLRCSPKSGHDTVSWYQQALGQGPQFIFQYYEEEERQRGNFPDRFSGHQFPNYSSELNVNALLLGDSALYLCASSLGHVNTGELFFGEGSRLTVL.

The chain uses TRBV6-6 and TRBJ2-2, with D maybe TRBD2 (7 bases). Trimming took off 3 bases at V and 4 bases at J, with 9 bases between the two ends. The CDR3 spans 14 residues. Germline lookup yields CDR1 MNHNY and CDR2 SVGAGI (reference sequence). The CDR3 loop is CASSYRGATGELFF. The CDR3 bases are TGTGCCAGCAGTTATCGGGGGGCCACCGGGGAGCTGTTTTTT.

The chain couples TRBV5-1 to TRBJ1-2; D is perhaps TRBD1 (5 bases). The CDR3 is 12 residues long. Looked up from germline, CDR1 is SGHRS and CDR2 is YFSETQ. V lost 4 bases, J lost 7 bases, and 11 bases lay in between. The CDR3: CASSPGPSGYTF. The CDR3, as DNA: TGCGCCAGCAGCCCGGGGCCCAGTGGCTACACCTTC. The variable domain in full, completed from reference TRBV5-1 and TRBJ1-2, reads KAGVTQTPRYLIKTRGQQVTLSCSPISGHRSVSWYQQTPGQGLQFLFEYFSETQRNKGNFPGRFSGRQFSNSRSEMNVSTLELGDSALYLCASSPGPSGYTFGSGTRLTVV.

This clone was detected only a few times. The gene calls are TRBV10-3 and TRBJ2-3; 11 nucleotides agree with TRBD2. Losses at the gene ends were 5 bases for V and 2 bases for J; bases not matched to a gene: 15. CDR1 ENHRY and CDR2 SYGVKD come from the germline V gene. There are 19 residues in the CDR3. The CDR3 region has the DNA TGTGCCATCAGTTCCGGACGGGGGACTAGCGGTACCGCCACAGATACGCAGTATTTT. Protein sequence: CAISSGRGTSGTATDTQYF.

This sequence joins TRBV5-1 and TRBJ2-5; D not resolved. V lost 1 base and J lost 5, with 9 bases in between. Germline-derived CDR1 and CDR2 are SGHRS and YFSETQ. The CDR3 sequence is 13 residues long. The CDR3 spells CASSLSSVETQYF. The CDR3 nucleotides read TGCGCCAGCAGCTTGTCCAGCGTGGAGACCCAGTACTTC.

Worth noting for this clone: Other DNA sequences in the same sample also yield this CDR3. The V gene is TRBV6-5, the J gene TRBJ1-1; possibly TRBD1 for D (5 bases). The germline V gene has CDR1 MNHEY and CDR2 SVGAGI. V gave up 6 bases and J gave up 4 bases, with 6 bases separating them. There are 11 residues in the CDR3. CDR3 protein: CASSGGTEAFF. The CDR3 DNA reads as TGTGCCAGCAGCGGGGGCACTGAAGCTTTCTTT.

The genes are TRBV9 and TRBJ2-1; no definite D call. CDR3 length equals 13 residues. The germline V gene encodes CDR1 SGDLS and CDR2 YYNGEE. V was clipped by 3 bases and J by 4 bases, with 8 bases between them. The CDR3 nucleotides read TGTGCCAGCAGCGCAGCGAATTACAATGAGCAGTTCTTC. It is translated as CASSAANYNEQFF.

This chain connects TRBV5-4 to TRBJ1-2; D is ambiguous. Trimming shortened V by 0 bases and J by 4 bases, and 13 bases separated the two germline ends. The CDR3 spans 15 residues. Germline CDR1 is SGHNT and CDR2 is YYREEE (reference sequence). The CDR3 DNA is TGTGCCAGCAGCTTGGATCTTAGTCAGTTCTATGGCTACACCTTC. Translation gives CASSLDLSQFYGYTF.

The V gene is TRBV10-2, the J gene TRBJ2-1; 12 nucleotides agree with TRBD2. This CDR3 contains 13 residues. The germline gives CDR1 WSHSY, CDR2 SAAADI. V was clipped by 8 bases and J by 7 bases; unmatched bases: 3. The CDR3, as DNA: TGCGCCAGCGGACTAGCGGGAAAGAATGAGCAGTTCTTC. Its protein is CASGLAGKNEQFF.

J is TRBJ2-3 and V is TRBV25-1, with TRBD2 matching 13 bases. J lost 1 base, V lost 4 bases, and 2 bases had no gene match. The CDR3 has 16 residues. The germline CDR1 and CDR2 sequences are MGHDK and SYGVNS. CDR3 sequence reads: CASSATSGRGTDTQYF. CDR3 DNA sequence: TGTGCCAGCAGTGCTACTAGCGGGAGGGGCACAGATACGCAGTATTTT.